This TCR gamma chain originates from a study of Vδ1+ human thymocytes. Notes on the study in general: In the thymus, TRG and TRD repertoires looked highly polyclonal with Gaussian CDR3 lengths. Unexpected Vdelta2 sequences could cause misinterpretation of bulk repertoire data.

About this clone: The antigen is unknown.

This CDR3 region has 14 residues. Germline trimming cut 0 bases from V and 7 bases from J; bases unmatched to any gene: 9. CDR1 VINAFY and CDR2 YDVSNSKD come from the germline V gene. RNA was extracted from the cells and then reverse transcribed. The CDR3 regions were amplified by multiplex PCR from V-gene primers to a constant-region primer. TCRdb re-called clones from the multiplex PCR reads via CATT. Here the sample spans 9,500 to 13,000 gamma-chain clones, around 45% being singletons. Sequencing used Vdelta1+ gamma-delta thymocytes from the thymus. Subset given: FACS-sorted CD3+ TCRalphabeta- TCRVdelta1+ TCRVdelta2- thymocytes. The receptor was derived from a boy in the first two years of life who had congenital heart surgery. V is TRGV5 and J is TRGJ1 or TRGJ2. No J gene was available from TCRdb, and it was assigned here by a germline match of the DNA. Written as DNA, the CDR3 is TGTGCCACCTGGGACAGGCCTCTCTTCTATAAGAAACTCTTT. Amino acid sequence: CATWDRPLFYKKLF.